Described below is a single TCR beta chain sequence and its context. The antigen is not known. The data originate from a study of shared clonotypes between healthy human individuals. About the research overall: The donors, a couple of women and three men, were aged 18 to 49.

Study conclusions and caveats: Sampling included only blood; tissue repertoires likely differ.

Germline V gives CDR1 ENHRY, CDR2 SYGVKD. Trimming cost V 10 bases and J 6 bases, with 16 bases left between them. This CDR3 has 13 amino acids. TCRdb keeps only in-frame clones here, not all; method: immunoSEQ multiplex PCR. The table lists 2 million to 2.5 million clones, 85% to 95% of them singletons. The specimen sequenced was naive CD4+ T cells from PBMCs. Noted subset: CD45RA+ positively selected. The source of this sequence is a man between 18 and 35 years old in good health. Some clones in this sample may be carry-over from other donors' samples. The V and J genes are TRBV10-3 and TRBJ2-1, with D perhaps matching TRBD2 (7 bases). The CDR3 loop reads CATGGLAANEQFF. The CDR3 DNA sequence: TGTGCCACCGGGGGGCTAGCGGCCAATGAGCAGTTCTTC.